This T cell receptor (beta chain) stems from a study of neurological immune-mediated disorders. The CDR3 totals 12 residues. Trimming shortened V by 2 bases and J by 7 bases, and 6 bases separated the two germline ends. TCRdb itself ran the 5' RACE reads through MiXCR, one entry per CDR3 protein. The repertoire holds about 120,000 distinct CDR3 sequences, with more than 2.5% as singletons. This clonotype was seen at least ten times. The chain links TRBV12-3 or TRBV12-4 to TRBJ2-1; D call uncertain. This TCR came from a young woman with multiple sclerosis. The material sequenced was PBMCs. Here the CDR3 reads CASSLMGNEQFF. The CDR3 DNA reads TGTGCCAGCAGTTTAATGGGGAATGAGCAGTTCTTC.